This paragraph covers one T cell receptor beta chain sequence. Trimming took 2 bases from V and 5 from J; bases not matched to a gene: 3. Per germline, CDR1 SGHRS and CDR2 YFSETQ. The CDR3 is 14 amino acids. These data are taken from a study of blood T cell repertoires in COVID-19. The assay was immunoSEQ multiplex PCR, and TCRdb's table has in-frame clones only and misses some. The sample consists of around 400,000 clones, 80% to 95% of them appearing once. Sequenced: PBMCs or T cells enriched from blood (not recorded which). The chain recombines TRBV5-1 with TRBJ2-2; 7 nucleotides align to TRBD1. This clonotype was sampled from a woman aged 40-49 years who had been exposed to COVID-19. For the CDR3, the DNA is TGCGCCAGCAGCTTCCGACAGGGTACCGGGGAGCTGTTTTTT. It codes for CASSFRQGTGELFF. Full variable domain (outside the CDR3, taken from reference TRBV5-1 and TRBJ2-2): KAGVTQTPRYLIKTRGQQVTLSCSPISGHRSVSWYQQTPGQGLQFLFEYFSETQRNKGNFPGRFSGRQFSNSRSEMNVSTLELGDSALYLCASSFRQGTGELFFGEGSRLTVL.